This TCR beta chain comes out of a study of blood T cell repertoires in COVID-19. The table came from immunoSEQ multiplex PCR; TCRdb's copy has only in-frame clones and leaves some out. Among about 180,000 clones listed, more than 80% were seen once. The CDR3 contains 15 residues. V gave up 4 bases and J gave up 8 bases; unmatched junction bases: 9. In germline, CDR1 is LNHDA, CDR2 SQIVND (reference sequence). This clonotype was sampled from a man aged 40-49 years who had recovered from COVID-19. This rearrangement joins TRBV19 to TRBJ2-1, with 9 bases fitting TRBD1. Sequencing used PBMCs or T cells enriched from blood (not recorded which). The CDR3 loop is CASSTPGTGTDEQFF. The CDR3 DNA sequence: TGTGCCAGTAGTACTCCCGGGACAGGGACCGATGAGCAGTTCTTC.